This T cell receptor (beta chain) is from a study of blood T cell repertoires in COVID-19. The overall study: Whether acute or convalescent, the COVID-19 samples came from the United States, Italy and Spain. Sample material is recorded as cDNA or gDNA derived from T cells, B-cell-depleted T cells, or PBMCs.

The authors' processing: Amplification with reference gene primers provided the estimates of nucleated cell counts. Data came from immunoSEQ multiplex PCR; TCRdb stores just in-frame clones and leaves some out. D and trimming were read from the DNA, whereas the V and J calls and clone size are those reported in that table. The table lists 150,000 to 180,000 clones, 60% to 85% of them singletons. This CDR3 is 16 amino acids long. Trimming cost V 0 bases and J 5 bases; bases outside gene matches: 6. From germline, CDR1 is LGHDT and CDR2 YNNKEL (reference sequence). The genes are TRBV3-1 (or the pseudogene TRBV3-2) and TRBJ2-5; 10 nucleotides agree with TRBD2. Sequenced sample: peripheral blood. This clonotype was obtained from a man of 80 years or more with acute or convalescent COVID-19. The CDR3 coding sequence is TGTGCCAGCAGCCAAGACCTAGCGGGGGAAAGGGAGACCCAGTACTTC. Translated, it gives CASSQDLAGERETQYF.